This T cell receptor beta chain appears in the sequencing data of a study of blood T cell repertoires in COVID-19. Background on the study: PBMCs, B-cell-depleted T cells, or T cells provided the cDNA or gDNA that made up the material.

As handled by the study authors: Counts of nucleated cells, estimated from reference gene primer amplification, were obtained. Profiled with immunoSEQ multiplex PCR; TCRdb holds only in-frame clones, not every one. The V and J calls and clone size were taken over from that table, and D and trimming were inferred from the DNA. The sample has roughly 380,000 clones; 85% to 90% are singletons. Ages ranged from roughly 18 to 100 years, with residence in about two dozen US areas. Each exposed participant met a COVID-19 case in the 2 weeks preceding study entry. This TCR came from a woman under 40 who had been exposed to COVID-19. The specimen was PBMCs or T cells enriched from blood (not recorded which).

CDR3 in amino acids: CASSQIPLIGAGGAGQFF. The CDR3 DNA reads TGTGCCAGCAGCCAAATCCCTTTAATCGGGGCAGGGGGCGCCGGGCAGTTCTTC. The chain is built from TRBV3-1 (or the pseudogene TRBV3-2) and TRBJ2-1, with 8 nucleotides matching TRBD1. The CDR3 is made up of 18 amino acids. CDR1 and CDR2 from the germline V gene are LGHDT and YNNKEL (reference sequence). J was trimmed by 12 bases and V by 2 bases; bases with no gene match: 21.